The clone carrying this T cell receptor (beta chain) was found many times. RNA transcripts provided the template for amplifying TCR beta CDR3 regions. HTBI-primed RT-PCR formed the first round, and a multiplex PCR formed the second. MiXCR, applied by TCRdb to the multiplex PCR reads, yields one record per CDR3 protein. The sample lists approximately 460,000 distinct CDR3 sequences, 14% occurring once. The sample originates from a study of Graves' ophthalmopathy and Graves' hyperthyroidism. Trimming took off 1 base at V and 5 bases at J, with 9 bases between the two ends. There are 13 residues in the CDR3. Looked up from germline, CDR1 is SGHDN and CDR2 is FVKESK.

Sequencing input: blood. The V and J genes are TRBV14 and TRBJ2-7; no reliable D call. This TCR was recovered from a woman between 25 and 40 years old with Graves' ophthalmopathy. The CDR3 loop reads CASSQVRSHEQYF. The CDR3, as DNA: TGTGCCAGCAGCCAAGTGCGTAGCCACGAGCAGTACTTC.